This TCR beta chain was profiled in a study of shared T cell receptors in the human thymus. The data were produced by immunoSEQ multiplex PCR, yet TCRdb's version contains in-frame clones alone and is incomplete. Of hundreds of thousands of clones detected, 85% to 90% appear once; the ten largest clones hold approximately 0.011%. These data also formed part of another study, on human thymus T cells. From that report: Donation came from healthy Finnish infants having corrective surgery for congenital heart defects. During corrective heart surgery, resections were taken, and the thymus tissue came from them. Repertoires sampled from thymus and blood appeared biased in V and J gene usage. There were highly overlapping thymic repertoires among unrelated individuals, as related research reported.

This TCR came from a boy younger than two with a congenital heart defect. The sequencing sample was made of thymocytes.

The CDR3 loop is CASSLVAGEGYEQYF. The CDR3 DNA reads TGTGCCAGCAGCTTGGTAGCGGGAGAGGGCTACGAGCAGTACTTC. The genes are TRBV5-5 and TRBJ2-7, with 9 nucleotides matching TRBD2. The CDR3 sequence is 15 residues long. J lost 3 bases, V lost 0 bases, and 4 bases had no gene match. Germline V lookup: CDR1 SGHKS, CDR2 YYEKEE (reference sequence).